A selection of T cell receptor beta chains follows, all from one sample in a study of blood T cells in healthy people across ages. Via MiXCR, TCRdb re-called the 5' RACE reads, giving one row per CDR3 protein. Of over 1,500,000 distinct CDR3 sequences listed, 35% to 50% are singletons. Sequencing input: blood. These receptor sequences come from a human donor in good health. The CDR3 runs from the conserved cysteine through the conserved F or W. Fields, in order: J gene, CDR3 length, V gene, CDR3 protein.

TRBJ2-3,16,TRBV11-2,CASSLVHTGGTDTQYF
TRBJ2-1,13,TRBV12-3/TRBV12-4,CASGLGGPNEQFF
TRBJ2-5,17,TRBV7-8,CASRRRPGQGLQETQYF
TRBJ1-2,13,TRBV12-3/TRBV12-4,CATKSQGDYGYTF
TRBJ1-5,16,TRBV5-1,CASSLDPRDRYQPQHF
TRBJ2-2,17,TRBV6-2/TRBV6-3,CASSKLAGGMNTGELFF
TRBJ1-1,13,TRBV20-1,CSARDRTNTEAFF
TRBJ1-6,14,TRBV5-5,CASTPDLSHSPLHF
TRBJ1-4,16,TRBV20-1,CSARARVGVPNEKLFF
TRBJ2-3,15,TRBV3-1,CASSRQYGGTDTQYF
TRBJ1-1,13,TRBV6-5,CASSDSANTEAFF
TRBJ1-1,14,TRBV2,CASSVSPANTEAFF
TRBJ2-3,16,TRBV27,CASLAGGGALTDTQYF
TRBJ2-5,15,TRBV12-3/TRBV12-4,CASSILGQLRETQYF
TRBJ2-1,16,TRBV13,CASSFSPGTGTDEQFF
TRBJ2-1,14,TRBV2,CASKNTNGYNEQFF
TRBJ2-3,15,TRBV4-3,CASSRGGFYTDTQYF
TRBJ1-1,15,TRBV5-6,CASSSTGGRGTEAFF
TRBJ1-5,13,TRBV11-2,CASSSAIGQPQHF
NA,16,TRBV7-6,CASSLDSSLTQETQYF
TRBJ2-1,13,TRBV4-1,CASSISTGNEQFF
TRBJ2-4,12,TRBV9,CASSHGTGGQYF
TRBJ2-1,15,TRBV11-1,CASGDSGGAENGQFF
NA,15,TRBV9,CASSVATGNAYEQYF
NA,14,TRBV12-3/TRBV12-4,CASTRVGERAEQYF